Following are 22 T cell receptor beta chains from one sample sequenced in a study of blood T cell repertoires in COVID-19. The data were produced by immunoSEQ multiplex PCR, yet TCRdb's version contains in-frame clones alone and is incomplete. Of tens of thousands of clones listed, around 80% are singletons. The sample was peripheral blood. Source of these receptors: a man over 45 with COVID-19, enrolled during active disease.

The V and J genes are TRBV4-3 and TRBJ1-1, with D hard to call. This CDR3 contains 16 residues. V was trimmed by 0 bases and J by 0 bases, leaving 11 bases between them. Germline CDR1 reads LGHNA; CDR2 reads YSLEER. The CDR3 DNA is TGCGCCAGCAGCCAAGATCTGGGCAGATTGAACACTGAAGCTTTCTTT. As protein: CASSQDLGRLNTEAFF.

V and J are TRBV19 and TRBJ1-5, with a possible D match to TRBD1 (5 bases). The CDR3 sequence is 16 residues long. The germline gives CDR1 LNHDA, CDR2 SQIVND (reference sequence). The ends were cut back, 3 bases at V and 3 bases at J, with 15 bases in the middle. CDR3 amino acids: CASSMEGRVYNQPQHF. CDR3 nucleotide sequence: TGTGCCAGTAGTATGGAAGGCAGGGTGTACAATCAGCCCCAGCATTTT.

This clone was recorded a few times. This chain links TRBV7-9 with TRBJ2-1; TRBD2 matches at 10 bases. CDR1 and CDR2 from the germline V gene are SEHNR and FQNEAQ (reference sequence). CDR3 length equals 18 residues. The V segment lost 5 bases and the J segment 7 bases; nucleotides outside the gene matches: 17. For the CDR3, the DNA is TGTGCCAGCAGCCCCCCTTTTCGTCTAGCGGGGGTCTCGAATGAGCAGTTCTTC. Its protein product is CASSPPFRLAGVSNEQFF.

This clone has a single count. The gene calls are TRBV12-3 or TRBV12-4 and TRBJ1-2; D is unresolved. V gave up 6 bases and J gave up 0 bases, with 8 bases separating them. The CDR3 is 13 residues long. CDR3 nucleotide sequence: TGTGCCAGCAGCCCCGACACTAACTATGGCTACACCTTC. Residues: CASSPDTNYGYTF.

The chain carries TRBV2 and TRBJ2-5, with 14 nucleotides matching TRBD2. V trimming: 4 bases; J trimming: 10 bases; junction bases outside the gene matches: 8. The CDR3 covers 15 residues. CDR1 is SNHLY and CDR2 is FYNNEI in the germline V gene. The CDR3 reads CASSGGTSGGRVQYF. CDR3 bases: TGTGCCAGCAGTGGAGGGACTAGCGGGGGTCGGGTCCAGTACTTC.

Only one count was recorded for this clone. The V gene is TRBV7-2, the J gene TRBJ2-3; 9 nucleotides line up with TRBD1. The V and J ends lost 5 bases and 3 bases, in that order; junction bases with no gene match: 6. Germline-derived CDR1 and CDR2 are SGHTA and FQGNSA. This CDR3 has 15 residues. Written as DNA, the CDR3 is TGTGCCAGCAGCACCAGACAGGGGGGAACAGATACGCAGTATTTT. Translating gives CASSTRQGGTDTQYF.

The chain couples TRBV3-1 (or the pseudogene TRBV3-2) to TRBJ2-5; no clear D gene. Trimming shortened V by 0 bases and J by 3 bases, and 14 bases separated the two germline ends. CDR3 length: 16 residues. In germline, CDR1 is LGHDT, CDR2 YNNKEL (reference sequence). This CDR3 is CASSQDLGIGEETQYF. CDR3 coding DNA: TGTGCCAGCAGCCAAGATCTTGGCATCGGAGAAGAGACCCAGTACTTC.

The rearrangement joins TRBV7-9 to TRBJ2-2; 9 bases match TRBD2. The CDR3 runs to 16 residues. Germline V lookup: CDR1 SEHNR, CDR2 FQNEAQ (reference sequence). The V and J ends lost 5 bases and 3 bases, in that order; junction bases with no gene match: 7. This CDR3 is CASSAAGGGDTGELFF. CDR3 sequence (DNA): TGTGCCAGCAGCGCCGCGGGCGGGGGGGACACCGGGGAGCTGTTTTTT. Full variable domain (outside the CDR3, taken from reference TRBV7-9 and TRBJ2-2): DTGVSQNPRHKITKRGQNVTFRCDPISEHNRLYWYRQTLGQGPEFLTYFQNEAQLEKSRLLSDRFSAERPKGSFSTLEIQRTEQGDSAMYLCASSAAGGGDTGELFFGEGSRLTVL.

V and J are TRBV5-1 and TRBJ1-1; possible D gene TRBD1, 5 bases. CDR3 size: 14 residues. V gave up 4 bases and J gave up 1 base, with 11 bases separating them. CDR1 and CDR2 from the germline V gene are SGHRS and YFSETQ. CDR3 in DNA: TGCGCCAGCAGCACAGTGGGGGGGAACACTGAAGCTTTCTTT. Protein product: CASSTVGGNTEAFF.

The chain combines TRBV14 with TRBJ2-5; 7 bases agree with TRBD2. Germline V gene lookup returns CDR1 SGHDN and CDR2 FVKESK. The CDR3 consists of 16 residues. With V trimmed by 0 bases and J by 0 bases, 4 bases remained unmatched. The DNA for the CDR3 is TGTGCCAGCAGCCAAGAGACTAGCTGGTACCAAGAGACCCAGTACTTC. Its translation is CASSQETSWYQETQYF. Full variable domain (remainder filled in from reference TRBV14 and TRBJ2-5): EAGVTQFPSHSVIEKGQTVTLRCDPISGHDNLYWYRRVMGKEIKFLLHFVKESKQDESGMPNNRFLAERTGGTYSTLKVQPAELEDSGVYFCASSQETSWYQETQYFGPGTRLLVL.

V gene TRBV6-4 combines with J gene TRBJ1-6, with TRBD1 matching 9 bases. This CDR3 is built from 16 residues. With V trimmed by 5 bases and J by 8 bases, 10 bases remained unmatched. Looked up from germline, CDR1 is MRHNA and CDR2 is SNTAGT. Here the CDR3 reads CASSQTSTGGDSPLHF. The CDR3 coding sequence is TGTGCCAGCAGTCAAACCTCGACAGGGGGGGATTCACCCCTCCACTTT.

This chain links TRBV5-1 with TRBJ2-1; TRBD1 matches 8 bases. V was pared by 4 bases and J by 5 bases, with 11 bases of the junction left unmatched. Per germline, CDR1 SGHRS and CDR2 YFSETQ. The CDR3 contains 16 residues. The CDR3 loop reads CASSGTGGLSNNEQFF. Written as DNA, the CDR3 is TGCGCCAGCAGCGGGACAGGTGGGCTCTCGAACAATGAGCAGTTCTTC.

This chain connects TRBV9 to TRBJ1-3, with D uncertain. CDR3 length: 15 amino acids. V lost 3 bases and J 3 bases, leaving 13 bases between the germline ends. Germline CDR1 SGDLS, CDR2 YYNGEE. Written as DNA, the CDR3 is TGTGCCAGCAGCGAAGAGGGTATGAGTGGAAACACCATATATTTT. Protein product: CASSEEGMSGNTIYF.

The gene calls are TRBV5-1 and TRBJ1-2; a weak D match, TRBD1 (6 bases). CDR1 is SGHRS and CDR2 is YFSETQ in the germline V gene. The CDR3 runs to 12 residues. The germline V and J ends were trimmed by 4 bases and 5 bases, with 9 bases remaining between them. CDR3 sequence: CASSPDSYGYTF. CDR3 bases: TGCGCCAGCAGCCCGGACAGTTATGGCTACACCTTC.

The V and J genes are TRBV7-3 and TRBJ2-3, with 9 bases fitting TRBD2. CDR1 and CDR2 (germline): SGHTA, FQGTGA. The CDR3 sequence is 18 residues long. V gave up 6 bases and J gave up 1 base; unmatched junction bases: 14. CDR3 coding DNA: TGTGCCAGCAGTACACTTCTAGCGGGGTATATCGGCACAGATACGCAGTATTTT. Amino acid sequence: CASSTLLAGYIGTDTQYF.

CDR3 loop: CASSVRGSNYGYTF. The DNA for the CDR3 is TGTGCCAGCAGCGTCAGGGGTTCTAACTATGGCTACACCTTC. The rearrangement joins TRBV11-2 to TRBJ1-2; TRBD1 might be the D (6 bases). The CDR3 is 14 amino acids. Germline CDR1 SGHAT, CDR2 FQNNGV. Deletions cut 5 bases from V and 0 bases from J, with 10 bases between.

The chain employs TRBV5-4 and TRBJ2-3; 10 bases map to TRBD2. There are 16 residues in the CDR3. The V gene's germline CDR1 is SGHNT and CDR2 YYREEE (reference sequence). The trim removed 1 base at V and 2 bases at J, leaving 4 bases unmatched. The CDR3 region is CASSLRLAGVTDTQYF. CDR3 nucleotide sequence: TGTGCCAGCAGCTTGCGGCTAGCGGGGGTCACAGATACGCAGTATTTT.

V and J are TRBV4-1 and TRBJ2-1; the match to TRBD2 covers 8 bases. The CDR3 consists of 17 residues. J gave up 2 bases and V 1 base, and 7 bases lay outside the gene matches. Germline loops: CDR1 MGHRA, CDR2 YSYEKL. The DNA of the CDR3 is TGCGCCAGCAGCCAAGGGGGAGGGCGGGGGGCCTACAATGAGCAGTTCTTC. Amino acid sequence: CASSQGGGRGAYNEQFF.

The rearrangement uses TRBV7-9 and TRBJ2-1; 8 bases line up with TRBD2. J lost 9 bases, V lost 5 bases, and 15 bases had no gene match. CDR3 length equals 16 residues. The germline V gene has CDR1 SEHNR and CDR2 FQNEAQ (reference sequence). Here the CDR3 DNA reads TGTGCCAGCAGCCCGGAGCAGCGGGGGCGAGGGTTTGAGCAGTTCTTC. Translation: CASSPEQRGRGFEQFF.

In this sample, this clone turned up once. The CDR3 coding sequence is TGTGCCAGCAGCCCGCAGGGTAGTAACTATGGCTACACCTTC. Translated: CASSPQGSNYGYTF. The chain links TRBV5-5 to TRBJ1-2; D may be TRBD1 (5 bases). Trimming cost V 4 bases and J 1 base, with 11 bases left between them. CDR1 is SGHKS, CDR2 YYEKEE, per germline (reference sequence). This CDR3 is built from 14 residues.

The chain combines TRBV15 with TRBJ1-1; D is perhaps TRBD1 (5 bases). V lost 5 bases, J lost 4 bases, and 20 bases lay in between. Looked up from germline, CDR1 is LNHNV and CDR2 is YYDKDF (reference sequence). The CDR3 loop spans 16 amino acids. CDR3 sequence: CATSGGIDPGVTEAFF. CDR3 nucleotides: TGTGCCACCAGCGGAGGTATCGATCCGGGGGTCACTGAAGCTTTCTTT.

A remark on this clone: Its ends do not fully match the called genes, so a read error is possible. The CDR3 loop is CASSVSSGGHQETQYF. The DNA of the CDR3 is TGTGCCAGCAGTGTATCGAGCGGGGGACACCAAGAGACCCAGTACTTC. The chain recombines TRBV27 with TRBJ2-5; 8 nucleotides line up with TRBD2. There are 16 residues in the CDR3. Germline assignment: CDR1 MNHEY and CDR2 SMNVEV (reference sequence).